The rows below give T cell receptor beta chains drawn from one sample of a study of breast tumors, draining lymph nodes, adjacent tissues. TCRdb processed the multiplex PCR reads anew with MiXCR; each CDR3 protein has one entry. The profile shows over 250,000 distinct CDR3 sequences, around 30% of them singletons. Sequenced: axillary lymph node tissue. These receptor sequences come from a female donor with breast cancer. Some clones in this sample may be carry-over from other donors' samples. Each CDR3 is given with its conserved first and last residue. D genes are given only for firm matches. Rows may omit the clone size; those that give it use once, few, many or a size class.

clone size	J gene	D gene	V gene	CDR3 DNA	CDR3 protein
once	TRBJ2-6	NA	TRBV6-6	TGTGCCAGCAGTTACTTTTACTCGCTCCGGGTGCAAAGCTCTGGGGCCAACGTCCTGACTTTC	CASSYFYSLRVQSSGANVLTF
NA	TRBJ2-7	TRBD2	TRBV18	TGTGCCAGCTCACCCTCCCTAGCGGGAGCCTCCTACGAGCAGTACTTC	CASSPSLAGASYEQYF
many	TRBJ2-1	NA	TRBV10-3	TGTGCCATCAGCGTAACAGGGAGGTTTGAGCAGTTCTTC	CAISVTGRFEQFF
NA	TRBJ2-3	NA	TRBV24-1	TGTGCCACCAGTGATTTGCAGTATTTT	CATSDLQYF
many	TRBJ2-3	NA	TRBV4-1	TGCGCCAGCAGCCTCATCGGCCCAACAGATACGCAGTATTTT	CASSLIGPTDTQYF
many	TRBJ2-5	NA	TRBV12-5	TGTGCTAGTGGTTTGGGCAGGGTAGAGACCCAGTACTTC	CASGLGRVETQYF
many	TRBJ2-7	NA	TRBV12-3/TRBV12-4	TGTGCCAGCAGTTTCGGCCTGTCCTACGAGCAGTACTTC	CASSFGLSYEQYF
few	TRBJ2-7	TRBD2	TRBV27	TGTGCCAGCAGGCTGAGCGGGAACGCCCTGGGGGAGCAGTACTTC	CASRLSGNALGEQYF
few	TRBJ2-7	NA	TRBV6-1	TGTGCCAGCAGTGAATTTCTTGTGGGGGCGACAAACGAGCAGTACTTC	CASSEFLVGATNEQYF
NA	TRBJ2-7	NA	TRBV6-2/TRBV6-3	TGTGCCAGCAGTCACTCTCGGTCGGTCAGGTCAAGCGAGCAGTACTTC	CASSHSRSVRSSEQYF
many	TRBJ1-5	NA	TRBV19	TGTGCCAGCACCTTGACTCCTTATAGCAATCAGCCCCAGCATTTT	CASTLTPYSNQPQHF
many	TRBJ1-5	TRBD1	TRBV12-3/TRBV12-4	TGTGCCAGCAGAAACTCAGGGGGCCATCAGCCCCAGCATTTT	CASRNSGGHQPQHF
few	TRBJ1-1	NA	TRBV15	TGTGCCACCAGCAGGGGGGAAGAAGCTTTCTTT	CATSRGEEAFF
many	TRBJ2-7	TRBD1	TRBV10-1	TGCGCCAGCGCCGGAGGGACAGGGGGCGACGAGCAGTACTTC	CASAGGTGGDEQYF
NA	TRBJ1-5	TRBD1	TRBV2	TGTGCCAGCGTCGGGACAGGGAGATTGTACGAGCATTTT	CASVGTGRLYEHF
many	TRBJ1-6	NA	TRBV20-1	TGCAGTGGACAACTGGACAGCGTCCGGCATTCACCCCTCCACTTT	CSGQLDSVRHSPLHF
NA	TRBJ1-3	NA	TRBV5-4	TGTGCCAGCAGCTTCCCCTGGGGCACCATATATTTT	CASSFPWGTIYF
many	TRBJ2-1	NA	TRBV20-1	TGCAGTGCTGACCATGACGGCGGGACCCCTCTGGGGAATGAGCAGTTCTTC	CSADHDGGTPLGNEQFF
many	TRBJ2-1	NA	TRBV10-1	TGCGCCAGCAGTGAGTCGAGTAATAGCGATTACAATGAGCAGTTCTTC	CASSESSNSDYNEQFF
NA	TRBJ2-5	NA	TRBV18	TGTGCCAGCTCACCTGTACTAGTAAGACCTCAAGAGACCCAGTACTTC	CASSPVLVRPQETQYF
many	TRBJ2-1	NA	TRBV7-6	TGTGCCAGCAGCTTACTGTCGGTCTCCTACAATGAGCAGTTCTTC	CASSLLSVSYNEQFF
many	TRBJ1-2	TRBD1	TRBV6-1	TGTGCCAGCAGTGACACACAGGGGTACACCTTC	CASSDTQGYTF
many	TRBJ1-2	NA	TRBV7-8	TGTGCCAGCAGCACTTCCGGGCAGACCACCCAAGGCTACACCTTC	CASSTSGQTTQGYTF
many	TRBJ2-5	NA	TRBV5-1	TGCGCCAGCAGCTTGTGGACTAAACGTGAGACCCAGTACTTC	CASSLWTKRETQYF
NA	TRBJ2-2	NA	TRBV29-1	TGCAGTGTTACCCACGGGACTTTTGGCACCGGGGAGCCGTTTTTT	CSVTHGTFGTGEPFF
NA	TRBJ1-4	NA	TRBV20-1	TGCAGTGCTAGTCGGGCCAACAATGAAAAACTGTTTTTT	CSASRANNEKLFF
many	TRBJ1-3	NA	TRBV12-3/TRBV12-4	TGTGCCAGCAGTCCCGACAGCCCCACCCGCTCTGGAAACACCATATATTTT	CASSPDSPTRSGNTIYF
many	TRBJ2-3	NA	TRBV12-3/TRBV12-4	TGTGCCAGCAGTTCCCCCTTTGAGGGAACAGCTAGCACAGATACGCAGTATTTT	CASSSPFEGTASTDTQYF
few	TRBJ1-5	NA	TRBV6-1	TGTGCCAGCAGTGATAGCCGGGGAGGTGGCAATCAGCCCCAGCATTTT	CASSDSRGGGNQPQHF
many	TRBJ1-6	NA	TRBV14	TGTGCCAGCAGCCTCTTACCCGGGGGAAATTCACCCCTCCACTTT	CASSLLPGGNSPLHF
NA	TRBJ2-7	NA	TRBV5-6	TGTGCCAGCAGCTTGAAGCCGGAATCCTCCTACGAGCAGTACTTC	CASSLKPESSYEQYF
many	TRBJ2-5	NA	TRBV15	TGTGCCACCAGCAGAGGAGGTGAGACCCAGTACTTC	CATSRGGETQYF
NA	TRBJ1-2	NA	TRBV12-3/TRBV12-4	TGTGCCAGCAGTGACCCGGGGGCTAACTATGGCTACACCTTC	CASSDPGANYGYTF
NA	TRBJ1-4	TRBD1	TRBV12-3/TRBV12-4	TGTGCCAGCAGTGCTCGGGACAGTACTAATAGAAAGGCAAAAGAAAAACTGTTTTTT	CASSARDSTNRKAKEKLFF
many	TRBJ2-2	NA	TRBV7-6	TGTGCCAGCAGCCAGCCCCCCGCAGATACGAACACCGGGGAGCTGTTTTTT	CASSQPPADTNTGELFF